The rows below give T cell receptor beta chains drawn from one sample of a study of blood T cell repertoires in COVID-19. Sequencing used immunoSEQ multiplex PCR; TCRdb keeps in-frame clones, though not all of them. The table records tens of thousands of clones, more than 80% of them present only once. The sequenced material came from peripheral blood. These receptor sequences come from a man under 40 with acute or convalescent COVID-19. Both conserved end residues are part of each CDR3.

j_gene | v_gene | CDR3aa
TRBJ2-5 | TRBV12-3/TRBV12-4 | CASSRTSAKTQYF
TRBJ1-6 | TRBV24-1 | CATSATDSTYNSPLHF
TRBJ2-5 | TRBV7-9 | CASSLGRTGQETQYF
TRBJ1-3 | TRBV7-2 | CASSSDGDTIYF
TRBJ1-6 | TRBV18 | CASSPQADRGTSPLHF
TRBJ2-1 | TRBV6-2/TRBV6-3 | CASSYIAGGIHNEQFF
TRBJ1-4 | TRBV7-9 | CASSKFRGTNEKLFF
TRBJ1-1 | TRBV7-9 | CASSSWGQGNTEAFF
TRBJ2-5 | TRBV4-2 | CASSQGGLAGPQTQYF
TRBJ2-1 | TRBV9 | CASSGPKASGRDEQFF
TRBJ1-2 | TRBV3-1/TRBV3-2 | CASSPTGGYGYTF
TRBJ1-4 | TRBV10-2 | CATSGGSTNEKLFF
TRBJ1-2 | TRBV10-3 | CAINSLGGTGLSGYTF
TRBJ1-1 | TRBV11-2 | CASSLPPSDRATEAFF
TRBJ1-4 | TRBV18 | CASSPSSGGNEKLFF
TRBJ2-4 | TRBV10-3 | CAISESKGGQNIQYF
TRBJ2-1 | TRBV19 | CASSYRMASGKSSYNEQFF
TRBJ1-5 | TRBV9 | CASSRGQGTAQPQHF
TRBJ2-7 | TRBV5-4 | CASSFSSQGEQYF
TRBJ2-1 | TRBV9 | CASSVGSDSHYNEQFF
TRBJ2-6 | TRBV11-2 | CASSLVGAGANVLTF
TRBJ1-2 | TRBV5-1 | CASSLGQGWAYGYTF
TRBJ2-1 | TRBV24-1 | CATSDRRPGQGYNEQFF
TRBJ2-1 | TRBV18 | CASSPPRGRDEQFF
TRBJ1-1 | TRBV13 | CASSLWQVNTEAFF
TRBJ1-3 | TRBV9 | CASSVAPVSSGNTIYF
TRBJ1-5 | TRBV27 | CASRNSGLNQPQHF
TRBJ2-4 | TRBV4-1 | CASSPSERTLAKNIQYF
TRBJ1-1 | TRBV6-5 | CASSTRAQGPAEAFF
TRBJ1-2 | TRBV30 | CAWSGQEFHGYTF
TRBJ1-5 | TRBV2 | CASSKNRDTNQPQHF
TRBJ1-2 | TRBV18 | CASSPRGQGGDGYTF
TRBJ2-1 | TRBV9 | CASSVGFQRGGYNEQFF
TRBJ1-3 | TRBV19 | CASTLTSASGNTIYF
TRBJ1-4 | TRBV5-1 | CASSGFPGQLNEKLFF
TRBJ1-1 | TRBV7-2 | CASSLVTTSNTEAFF
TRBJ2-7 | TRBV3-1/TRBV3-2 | CASSQEGGRNHEQYF
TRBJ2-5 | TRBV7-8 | CASSLSLARGGETQYF
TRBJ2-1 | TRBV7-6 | CASSLARPGGEQFF
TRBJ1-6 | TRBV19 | CASSKRRNPNNSPLHF
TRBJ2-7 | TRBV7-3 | CASSLSGGRRYEQYF
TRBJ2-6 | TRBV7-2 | CASSSRSSGANVLTF
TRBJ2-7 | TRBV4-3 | CASSQERRDEQYF
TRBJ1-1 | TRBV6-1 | CASSDKGRPNTEAFF
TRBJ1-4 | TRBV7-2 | CASSWDRSEKLFF
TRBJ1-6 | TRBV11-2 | CASSPRRGSSYNSPLHF
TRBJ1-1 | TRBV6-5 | CASSYHRAPRTEAFF
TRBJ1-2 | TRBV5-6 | CASSGRTGGAGGYTF